Listed below are T cell receptor beta chains from one sample, sequenced in a study of blood T cell repertoires in COVID-19. Clones were sequenced by immunoSEQ multiplex PCR, and TCRdb holds only the in-frame ones, with some missing. The sample has a few hundred thousand clones, over 75% seen once. What was sequenced was PBMCs or T cells enriched from blood (not recorded which). These receptors all come from a man between 40 and 49 years old in a cohort exposed to, infected with or recovered from COVID-19 (not recorded which). Both conserved end residues are part of each CDR3. The D gene is left open where the match is weak. Size is omitted from some rows. Given values are once, few, many or a class for expanded clones.

clone size	D gene	V gene	J gene	CDR3 protein	CDR3 DNA
.	.	TRBV4-1	TRBJ1-5	CASSQGIDQPQHF	TGCGCCAGCAGTCAGGGGATCGATCAGCCCCAGCATTTT
.	.	TRBV10-2	TRBJ1-2	CASRATSNYGYTF	TGCGCCAGCCGAGCAACTTCTAACTATGGCTACACCTTC
.	.	TRBV5-1	TRBJ1-3	CASSLSPAGSSGNTIYF	TGCGCCAGCAGCTTGAGTCCGGCGGGGAGCTCTGGAAACACCATATATTTT
.	TRBD1	TRBV27	TRBJ1-4	CASSPRDSNEKLFF	TGTGCCAGCAGTCCCCGGGACAGCAATGAAAAACTGTTTTTT
.	.	TRBV7-9	TRBJ2-2	CASSFTTNTGELFF	TGTGCCAGCAGCTTTACTACGAACACCGGGGAGCTGTTTTTT
.	TRBD2	TRBV19	TRBJ2-1	CASSKSTGLVAYNEQFF	TGTGCCAGTAGTAAATCAACGGGACTAGTAGCCTACAATGAGCAGTTCTTC
.	.	TRBV3-1/TRBV3-2	TRBJ2-3	CASSPGARTQYF	TGTGCCAGCAGCCCAGGGGCCAGAACGCAGTATTTT
.	TRBD2	TRBV6-5	TRBJ2-1	CASRVSGSSHEQFF	TGTGCCAGCAGAGTGAGCGGGAGTAGCCATGAGCAGTTCTTC
.	TRBD2	TRBV18	TRBJ2-1	CASSPSSGSYNEQFF	TGTGCCAGCTCACCTTCCAGCGGGAGCTACAATGAGCAGTTCTTC
.	.	TRBV7-9	TRBJ1-2	CASSSLDRPGRGYTF	TGTGCCAGCAGCTCCTTAGACAGGCCCGGTCGGGGCTACACCTTC
.	TRBD1	TRBV6-5	TRBJ1-2	CASSYSTGYGYTF	TGTGCCAGCAGTTACTCGACAGGGTATGGCTACACCTTC
.	.	TRBV6-5	TRBJ1-6	CASSAGSWGSPLHF	TGTGCCAGCAGCGCCGGGAGCTGGGGTTCACCCCTCCACTTT
.	.	TRBV19	TRBJ1-2	CASTGQPIYGYTF	TGTGCCAGTACTGGGCAGCCAATCTATGGCTACACCTTC
once	.	TRBV21-1	TRBJ1-6	CASSHPKGNTGDNSPLHF	TGTGCCAGCAGCCACCCAAAGGGCAATACAGGGGATAATTCACCCCTCCACTTT
.	.	TRBV6-5	TRBJ2-5	CASSYGQGETQYF	TGTGCCAGCAGTTATGGGCAGGGGGAGACCCAGTACTTC
.	TRBD2	TRBV7-9	TRBJ2-1	CASSPPGGTQGEQFF	TGTGCCAGCAGCCCGCCCGGGGGGACCCAAGGTGAGCAGTTCTTC
.	.	TRBV27	TRBJ2-6	CASSPRQLPSGANVLTF	TGTGCCAGCAGTCCACGACAGCTCCCCTCTGGGGCCAACGTCCTGACTTTC
.	.	TRBV27	TRBJ1-6	CASTRLVHPLRAENNSPLHF	TGTGCCAGCACTCGTCTCGTCCATCCCCTTCGAGCGGAGAATAATTCACCCCTCCACTTT
.	TRBD2	TRBV28	TRBJ2-3	CASSFTSAGGDTQYF	TGTGCCAGCAGTTTTACCTCCGCGGGAGGGGATACGCAGTATTTT
.	.	TRBV5-1	TRBJ2-1	CASSLSWERGNEQFF	TGCGCCAGCAGCTTGTCGTGGGAAAGGGGCAATGAGCAGTTCTTC
once	TRBD2	TRBV9	TRBJ2-7	CASSITTGEAGTDEQYF	TGTGCCAGCAGCATTACTACGGGGGAAGCGGGAACCGACGAGCAGTACTTC
.	TRBD1	TRBV4-1	TRBJ1-5	CASSPGQGSNQPQHF	TGCGCCAGCAGCCCGGGACAGGGTAGCAATCAGCCCCAGCATTTT
.	.	TRBV21-1	TRBJ2-4	CASSPRTGTNIQYF	TGTGCCAGCAGCCCTCGGACAGGAACGAACATTCAGTACTTC
.	.	TRBV18	TRBJ2-7	CASSSDLADRYEQYF	TGTGCCAGCTCGTCCGACTTAGCGGACCGGTACGAGCAGTACTTC
once	TRBD1	TRBV4-2	TRBJ1-3	CASSQTGGPGNTIYF	TGTGCCAGCAGCCAAACAGGGGGCCCTGGAAACACCATATATTTT
.	TRBD2	TRBV18	TRBJ2-3	CASSPLAGGLTDTQYF	TGTGCCAGCTCACCCTTAGCGGGAGGTCTCACAGATACGCAGTATTTT
.	TRBD2	TRBV18	TRBJ2-1	CASSSGTSSYNEQFF	TGTGCCAGCTCGTCCGGGACTAGCTCCTACAATGAGCAGTTCTTC
.	TRBD2	TRBV3-1/TRBV3-2	TRBJ2-1	CASSQELADTNEQFF	TGTGCCAGCAGCCAAGAACTAGCGGACACCAATGAGCAGTTCTTC
many	TRBD2	TRBV11-2	TRBJ2-3	CASSFPGLGTADTQYF	TGTGCCAGCAGCTTTCCGGGACTAGGCACTGCAGATACGCAGTATTTT
.	TRBD1	TRBV28	TRBJ1-6	CASSWGDRTVNSPLHF	TGTGCCAGCAGTTGGGGGGACAGGACCGTTAATTCACCCCTCCACTTT
.	TRBD1	TRBV11-3	TRBJ2-1	CASSPDRGQNEQFF	TGTGCCAGCAGCCCGGACAGGGGGCAGAATGAGCAGTTCTTC
few	.	TRBV2	TRBJ1-5	CASSVGGNQPQHF	TGTGCCAGCAGTGTGGGGGGTAATCAGCCCCAGCATTTT
.	TRBD2	TRBV7-9	TRBJ2-3	CASRQQTSGYGSDTQYF	TGTGCCAGCAGACAACAAACTAGCGGGTATGGATCAGATACGCAGTATTTT
few	TRBD1	TRBV2	TRBJ2-7	CASILTGISYEQYF	TGTGCCAGCATTTTGACAGGGATCTCCTACGAGCAGTACTTC
.	.	TRBV9	TRBJ2-7	CASSGDLGAYEQYF	TGTGCCAGCAGCGGGGACTTGGGGGCCTACGAGCAGTACTTC
.	TRBD2	TRBV3-1/TRBV3-2	TRBJ2-4	CASSQSGGAKNIQYF	TGTGCCAGCAGCCAGAGCGGGGGAGCCAAAAACATTCAGTACTTC
.	TRBD1	TRBV9	TRBJ1-4	CASSLTGGVEKLFF	TGTGCCAGCAGCTTGACAGGGGGAGTTGAAAAACTGTTTTTT
.	TRBD2	TRBV4-1	TRBJ2-7	CASSPGTSFAYEQYF	TGCGCCAGCAGCCCGGGGACTAGCTTTGCCTACGAGCAGTACTTC
once	.	TRBV3-1/TRBV3-2	TRBJ1-4	CASSRRVDNEKLFF	TGTGCCAGCAGCCGGAGGGTGGATAATGAAAAACTGTTTTTT
.	.	TRBV15	TRBJ1-3	CATSRDPVGSVGNTIYF	TGTGCCACCAGCAGAGATCCCGTGGGGAGCGTCGGAAACACCATATATTTT
.	.	TRBV21-1	TRBJ1-1	CASSRQQGADTEAFF	TGTGCCAGCAGCAGACAACAGGGTGCAGACACTGAAGCTTTCTTT
.	TRBD1	TRBV5-1	TRBJ2-7	CASSGQDSYEQYF	TGCGCCAGCAGTGGACAGGACTCCTACGAGCAGTACTTC
.	.	TRBV6-5	TRBJ2-1	CASSYRSGYNEQFF	TGTGCCAGCAGTTACCGTTCGGGATACAATGAGCAGTTCTTC
.	TRBD1	TRBV3-1/TRBV3-2	TRBJ2-3	CASSQRTGPTDTQYF	TGTGCCAGCAGCCAAAGGACAGGGCCCACAGATACGCAGTATTTT
.	.	TRBV15	TRBJ1-2	CATSPRSGTNYGYTF	TGTGCCACCAGCCCCCGTTCGGGGACTAACTATGGCTACACCTTC